The text below deals with one T cell receptor (beta chain). Method: immunoSEQ multiplex PCR; TCRdb's copy keeps in-frame clones and lacks some. Of approximately 80,000 clones in the sample, around 80% were seen once. The CDR3 totals 13 residues. V lost 8 bases to trimming and J lost 2 bases, with 12 bases between them. Germline assignment: CDR1 MDHEN and CDR2 SYDVKM. The entry originates in a study of blood T cell repertoires in COVID-19. About the study: Samples representing acute and convalescent COVID-19 were sourced from the United States, Italy and Spain.

The V and J genes are TRBV28 and TRBJ1-1; the D is unclear. This receptor was obtained from a man in his fifties or sixties with acute or convalescent COVID-19. Sequencing used peripheral blood. CDR3 in DNA: TGTGCCAGCGACGGGGTCCCTAACACTGAAGCTTTCTTT. It translates to CASDGVPNTEAFF.